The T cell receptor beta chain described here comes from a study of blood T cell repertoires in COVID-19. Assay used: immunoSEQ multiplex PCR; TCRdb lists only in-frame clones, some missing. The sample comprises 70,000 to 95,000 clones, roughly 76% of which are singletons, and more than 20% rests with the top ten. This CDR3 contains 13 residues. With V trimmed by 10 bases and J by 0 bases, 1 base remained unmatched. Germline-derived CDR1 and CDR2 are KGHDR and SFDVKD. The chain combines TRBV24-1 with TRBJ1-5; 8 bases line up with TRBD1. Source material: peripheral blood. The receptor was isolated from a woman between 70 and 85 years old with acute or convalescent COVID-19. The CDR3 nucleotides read TGTGCCACAGACAGGGGTAGCAATCAGCCCCAGCATTTT. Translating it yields CATDRGSNQPQHF.